Below are 5 T cell receptor beta chains sequenced from a single sample in a study of blood T cells in healthy people across ages. Through a sample-barcoded 5' primer and a J-beta primer mix, a second PCR was run for about 6 to 12 cycles. A single record per CDR3 protein comes from TCRdb applying MiXCR to the 5' RACE reads. The data hold 1.5 million to 1.9 million distinct CDR3 sequences, with roughly two fifths observed a single time. Specimen: blood. The receptors here all came from a woman aged 18 to 35 in good health.

The V and J genes are TRBV9 and TRBJ2-1; D is uncertain. The end of the DNA fits TRBJ2-7 better, so the J call may be wrong. Germline V gene data show CDR1 as SGDLS and CDR2 as YYNGEE. There are 17 residues in the CDR3. CDR3 in DNA: TGTGCCAGCAGCCCCACGTACTTTCGTAGCTCCTACAATGAGCAGTACTTC. This gives the protein CASSPTYFRSSYNEQYF.

This clonotype was observed a few times. The chain carries TRBV5-5 and TRBJ2-2, with a possible D match to TRBD1 (5 bases). The germline V gene encodes CDR1 SGHKS and CDR2 YYEKEE (reference sequence). CDR3 length equals 14 residues. Trimming shortened V by 2 bases and J by 4 bases, and 9 bases separated the two germline ends. The CDR3 DNA reads TGTGCCAGCAGCTTACAGGCTCTCACCGGGGAGCTGTTTTTT. This encodes CASSLQALTGELFF. The full variable domain, its missing parts supplied by reference TRBV5-5 and TRBJ2-2, is DAGVTQSPTHLIKTRGQQVTLRCSPISGHKSVSWYQQVLGQGPQFIFQYYEKEERGRGNFPDRFSARQFPNYSSELNVNALLLGDSALYLCASSLQALTGELFFGEGSRLTVL.

This clonotype was counted a few times. The CDR3 spells CASSIRRLAGEQYF. CDR3 sequence (DNA): TGTGCCAGCAGTATCCGCAGACTAGCGGGAGAGCAGTACTTC. The chain carries TRBV6-5 and TRBJ2-7; 11 nucleotides line up with TRBD2. The CDR3 is 14 residues long. Trimming cost V 5 bases and J 7 bases; bases outside gene matches: 7. Germline V lookup: CDR1 MNHEY, CDR2 SVGAGI.

This clonotype appeared a few times. This sequence joins TRBV7-9 and TRBJ1-4; 9 nucleotides agree with TRBD1. Unmatched junction bases numbered 5, after V lost 6 bases and J lost 3 bases. The CDR3 extends over 15 amino acids. Germline loops: CDR1 SEHNR, CDR2 FQNEAQ (reference sequence). Written as DNA, the CDR3 is TGTGCCAGCAGGCCACAGGGGGCGCCTAATGAAAAACTGTTTTTT. Translated, it gives CASRPQGAPNEKLFF. The full variable domain, its missing parts supplied by reference TRBV7-9 and TRBJ1-4, is DTGVSQNPRHKITKRGQNVTFRCDPISEHNRLYWYRQTLGQGPEFLTYFQNEAQLEKSRLLSDRFSAERPKGSFSTLEIQRTEQGDSAMYLCASRPQGAPNEKLFFGSGTQLSVL.

The chain employs TRBV5-1 and TRBJ1-1, with D perhaps TRBD1 (6 bases). CDR1 is SGHRS and CDR2 is YFSETQ in the germline V gene. The V end was cut by 3 bases, the J end by 5 bases, with 17 bases between. The CDR3 is 15 residues long. This CDR3 is CASSYISGAKTEAFF. The CDR3 DNA reads as TGCGCCAGCAGCTATATTTCAGGGGCTAAGACTGAAGCTTTCTTT.